The TCR beta chain under discussion was sequenced for a study of blood T cell repertoires in COVID-19. Germline V CDR1 and CDR2: SGHTA, FQGTGA. This CDR3 is built from 15 residues. The ends lost 6 bases at V and 4 bases at J; junction bases unmatched: 7. The protocol was immunoSEQ multiplex PCR, while the TCRdb copy is restricted to in-frame clones and leaves out a portion. This repertoire shows 200,000 to 250,000 clones, 80% to 95% found once; its top ten account for more than 0.65%. The rearrangement joins TRBV7-3 to TRBJ2-3, with TRBD1 identical over 10 bases. The source material was peripheral blood. The TCR comes from a man aged 25 to 45 with COVID-19, enrolled during active disease. The CDR3 loop reads CASSPDRGLPDTQYF. DNA for the CDR3: TGTGCCAGCAGTCCGGACAGGGGGTTGCCAGATACGCAGTATTTT.